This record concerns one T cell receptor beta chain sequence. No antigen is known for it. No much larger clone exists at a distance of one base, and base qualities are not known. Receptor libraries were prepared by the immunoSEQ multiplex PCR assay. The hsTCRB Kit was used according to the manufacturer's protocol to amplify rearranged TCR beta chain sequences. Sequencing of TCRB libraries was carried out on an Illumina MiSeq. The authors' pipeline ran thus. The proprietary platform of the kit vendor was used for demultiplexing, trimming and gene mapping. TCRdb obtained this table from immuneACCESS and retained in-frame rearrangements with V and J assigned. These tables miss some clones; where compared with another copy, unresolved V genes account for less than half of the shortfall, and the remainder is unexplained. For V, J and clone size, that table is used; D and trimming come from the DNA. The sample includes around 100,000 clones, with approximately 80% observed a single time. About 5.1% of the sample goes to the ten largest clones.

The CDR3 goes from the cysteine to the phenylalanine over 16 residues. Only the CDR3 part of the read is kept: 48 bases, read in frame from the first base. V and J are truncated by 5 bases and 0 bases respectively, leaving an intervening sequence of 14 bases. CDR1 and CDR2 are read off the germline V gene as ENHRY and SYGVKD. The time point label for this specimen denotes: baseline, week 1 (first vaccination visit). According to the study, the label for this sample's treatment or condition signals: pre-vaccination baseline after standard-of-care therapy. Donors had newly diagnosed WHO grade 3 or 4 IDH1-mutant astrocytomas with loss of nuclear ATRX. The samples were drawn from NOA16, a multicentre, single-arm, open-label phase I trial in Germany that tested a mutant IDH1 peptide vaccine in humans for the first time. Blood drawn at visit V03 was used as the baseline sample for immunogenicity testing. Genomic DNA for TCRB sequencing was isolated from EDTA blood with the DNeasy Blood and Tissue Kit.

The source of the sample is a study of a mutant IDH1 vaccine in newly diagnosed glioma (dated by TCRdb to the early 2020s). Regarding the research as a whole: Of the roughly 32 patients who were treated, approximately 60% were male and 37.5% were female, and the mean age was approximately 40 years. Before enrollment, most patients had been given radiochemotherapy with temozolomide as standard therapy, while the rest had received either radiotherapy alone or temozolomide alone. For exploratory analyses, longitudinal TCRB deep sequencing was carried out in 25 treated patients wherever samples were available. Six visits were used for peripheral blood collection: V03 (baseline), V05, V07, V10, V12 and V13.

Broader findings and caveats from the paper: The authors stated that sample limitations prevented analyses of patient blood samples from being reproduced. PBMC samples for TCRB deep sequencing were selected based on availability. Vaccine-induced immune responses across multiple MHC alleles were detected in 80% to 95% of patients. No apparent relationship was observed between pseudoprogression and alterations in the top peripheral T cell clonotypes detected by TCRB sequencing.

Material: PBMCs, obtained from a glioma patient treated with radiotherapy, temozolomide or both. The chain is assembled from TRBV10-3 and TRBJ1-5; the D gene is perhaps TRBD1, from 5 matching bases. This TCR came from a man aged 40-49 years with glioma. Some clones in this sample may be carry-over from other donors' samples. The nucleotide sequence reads TGTGCCATCAGTACCACGGGAGGGGTTAGCAATCAGCCCCAGCATTTT. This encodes CAISTTGGVSNQPQHF.